These T cell receptor beta chains were read from a single sample in a study of blood T cell repertoires in COVID-19. Assay: immunoSEQ multiplex PCR; the TCRdb copy retains only in-frame clones and omits some. The sample shows around 97,000 clones, roughly 84% of them seen only once. The sample taken for sequencing was peripheral blood. These receptors all stem from a human donor in a cohort sampled during active or convalescent COVID-19. Both conserved end residues are part of each CDR3. The D gene is left open where the match is weak. Clone size appears in some rows only: once, few, many, or a class for an expanded clone.

CDR3aa | CDR3nt | abundance | v_gene | d_gene | j_gene
CATSAGNSNQPQHF | TGTGCCACCAGTGCGGGGAATAGCAATCAGCCCCAGCATTTT | NA | TRBV24-1 | NA | TRBJ1-5
CASSPDRAPEAFF | TGTGCCAGCTCACCGGACAGGGCCCCTGAAGCTTTCTTT | NA | TRBV18 | TRBD1 | TRBJ1-1
CASGLGPGNSPLHF | TGTGCTAGTGGTTTGGGCCCGGGGAATTCACCCCTCCACTTT | NA | TRBV12-5 | NA | TRBJ1-6
CASSTDPGQGISRYGYTF | TGTGCCAGCAGCACGGATCCGGGACAGGGGATATCCCGATATGGCTACACCTTC | NA | TRBV28 | TRBD1 | TRBJ1-2
CASSARFSGGLDEQFF | TGTGCCAGCAGCGCCCGGTTTAGCGGGGGATTGGATGAGCAGTTCTTC | NA | TRBV9 | TRBD2 | TRBJ2-1
CASSTPLVEGDTDTQYF | TGTGCCAGCAGTACCCCCCTGGTAGAGGGGGACACAGATACGCAGTATTTT | NA | TRBV6-2/TRBV6-3 | NA | TRBJ2-3
CASSFGQGETQYF | TGTGCCAGCAGCTTTGGACAGGGGGAGACCCAGTACTTC | NA | TRBV7-7 | TRBD1 | TRBJ2-5
CAWSLEWETQYF | TGTGCCTGGAGTCTGGAGTGGGAGACCCAGTACTTC | NA | TRBV30 | NA | TRBJ2-5
CASSLGRADTQYF | TGTGCCAGCAGCTTAGGCAGGGCAGATACGCAGTATTTT | NA | TRBV7-7 | NA | TRBJ2-3
CASSGRDSNTDTQYF | TGCGCCAGCAGTGGCCGGGACAGCAACACAGATACGCAGTATTTT | NA | TRBV10-1 | TRBD1 | TRBJ2-3
CASSLGEGAYGYTF | TGCGCCAGCAGCTTGGGGGAAGGGGCTTATGGCTACACCTTC | NA | TRBV5-1 | NA | TRBJ1-2
CASSRGARGSTNEKLFF | TGCGCCAGCAGCCGTGGGGCCCGGGGGTCAACTAATGAAAAACTGTTTTTT | few | TRBV5-1 | NA | TRBJ1-4